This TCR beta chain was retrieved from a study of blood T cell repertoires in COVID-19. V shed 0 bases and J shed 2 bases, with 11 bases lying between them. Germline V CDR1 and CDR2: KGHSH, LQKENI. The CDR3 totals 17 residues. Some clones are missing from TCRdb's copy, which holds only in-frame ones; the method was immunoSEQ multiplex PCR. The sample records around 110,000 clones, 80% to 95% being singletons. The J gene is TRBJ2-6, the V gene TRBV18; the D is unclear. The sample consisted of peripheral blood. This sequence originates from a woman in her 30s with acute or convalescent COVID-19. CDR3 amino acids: CASSPPLGTAGANVLTF. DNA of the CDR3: TGTGCCAGCTCACCACCGCTAGGAACCGCTGGGGCCAACGTCCTGACTTTC.